This record concerns one TCR beta chain sequence. What it binds is unknown. This sample is part of a study of T cells in localized non-small cell lung cancer. Study-wide points: When the top 100 tumor clones were examined, a median approximately 57 of them also appeared in the adjacent lung, which was paired and uninvolved. In uninvolved adjacent lung, T cell clonality reached its highest value, exceeding tumor.

CDR1 is SEHNR and CDR2 is FQNEAQ in the germline V gene (reference sequence). V was clipped by 2 bases and J by 1 base, with 6 bases between them. CDR3 length equals 13 residues. Clones were sequenced by immunoSEQ multiplex PCR, and TCRdb holds only the in-frame ones, with some missing. Of roughly 24,000 clones in the sample, approximately 87% are singletons; the top ten hold roughly 1.2%. The chain employs TRBV7-9 and TRBJ2-7, with D hard to call. Sequencing was performed on peripheral blood, taken before any cancer treatment. The TCR was taken from a woman aged 35 to 75 with stage I lung adenocarcinoma. The CDR3 reads CASSLTASYEQYF. In DNA form, the CDR3 reads TGTGCCAGCAGCTTAACGGCTTCCTACGAGCAGTACTTC.